The 14 T cell receptor beta chains in this list originate from one sample, sequenced in a study of Graves' ophthalmopathy and Graves' hyperthyroidism. TCR beta CDR3 regions were amplified from RNA transcripts. The library came from an HTBI-primed first-round RT-PCR and a second-round multiplex PCR. TCRdb re-called the multiplex PCR reads with MiXCR, one entry per CDR3 protein. The sample holds about 700,000 distinct CDR3 sequences, about 38% seen once. Material: peripheral blood. The receptors stem from an adult man with Graves' ophthalmopathy.

This clonotype occurred many times. The chain employs TRBV7-2 and TRBJ1-3; the D is unclear. Trimming removed 1 base from V and 0 bases from J, with 7 bases in between. The CDR3 totals 15 residues. CDR1 SGHTA and CDR2 FQGNSA come from the germline V gene. DNA of the CDR3: TGTGCCAGCAGCTTAGTTGAGTCCTCTGGAAACACCATATATTTT. As protein: CASSLVESSGNTIYF.

Points on this clonotype: A read error is likely, as this CDR3 ends without the conserved phenylalanine or tryptophan. The V call is TRBV5-1, the J call TRBJ1-6; tentatively, D is TRBD1 (6 bases). The CDR3 covers 11 residues. Trimming took 4 bases from V and 16 from J, leaving 12 bases between them. Germline CDR1 and CDR2: SGHRS and YFSETQ. The CDR3: CASSHNRELHR. CDR3 bases: TGCGCCAGCAGCCACAACAGGGAACTCCACCGC.

V usage is TRBV10-3 and J usage is TRBJ2-5; D is possibly TRBD1 or TRBD2 (6 bases each). The CDR3 has 17 residues. V was shortened by 0 bases and J by 3 bases, with 17 bases between the two germline ends. Germline CDR1 is ENHRY and CDR2 is SYGVKD. In nucleotides, the CDR3 is TGTGCCATCAGTGAGTCCGGGGGCAGGACCTCAGAAGAGACCCAGTACTTC. This sequence encodes CAISESGGRTSEETQYF.

This clonotype was found many times. The chain employs TRBV25-1 and TRBJ1-1; 8 bases align to TRBD1. The J segment lost 4 bases and the V segment lost 6 bases, leaving 7 bases of the junction unmatched. The CDR3 has 14 amino acids. Germline V CDR1 and CDR2: MGHDK, SYGVNS. The CDR3 nucleotides read TGTGCCAGCAGCTACGGACAGGGTACCACTGAAGCTTTCTTT. The encoded protein is CASSYGQGTTEAFF.

This clonotype was seen at least ten times. The chain couples TRBV6-2 or TRBV6-3 to TRBJ2-5; D is possibly TRBD1 or TRBD2 (6 bases each). Germline V gives CDR1 MNHEY, CDR2 SVGEGT. The CDR3 has 14 residues. The V and J ends lost 7 bases and 4 bases respectively, with 16 bases between them. The CDR3 DNA follows: TGTGCCAGCACGAGACTGGGGGGCGGAGAGACCCAGTACTTC. It specifies CASTRLGGGETQYF.

This clonotype showed up just a few times. J is TRBJ2-7 and V is TRBV11-2, with 7 bases lining up with TRBD1. The CDR3 runs to 15 residues. Per the germline V gene, CDR1 is SGHAT and CDR2 is FQNNGV. Unmatched junction bases numbered 6, after V lost 1 base and J lost 3 bases. The DNA for the CDR3 is TGTGCCAGCAGCTTAGGGGCAGGGGGAATCTACGAGCAGTACTTC. Protein: CASSLGAGGIYEQYF.

Note on this clonotype: A much larger clone sits a single nucleotide away, making a read error possible. V is TRBV7-2 and J is TRBJ2-7, with 8 nucleotides matching TRBD2. Germline V lookup: CDR1 SGHTA, CDR2 FQGNSA. This CDR3 contains 13 residues. The CDR3, as DNA: TGTGCCGGCAGCTTAAGCGGGAGTAACGAGCAGTACTTC. Residues: CAGSLSGSNEQYF.

This clonotype was recorded at least ten times. The V gene is TRBV9, the J gene TRBJ1-6, with D possibly being TRBD1 (5 bases). Germline CDR1 and CDR2: SGDLS and YYNGEE. The CDR3 extends over 15 amino acids. With 0 bases removed from V and 4 bases from J, the gap between germline ends came to 8 bases. CDR3 in DNA: TGTGCCAGCAGCGTAGATGGGGGATATAATTCACCCCTCCACTTT. The encoded protein is CASSVDGGYNSPLHF.

This clonotype appeared many times. This chain links TRBV10-3 with TRBJ1-2, with no clear D. The CDR3 is 13 amino acids. V lost 3 bases and J lost 4, with 9 bases in between. The germline CDR1 and CDR2 sequences are ENHRY and SYGVKD. CDR3 in amino acids: CAISEVGSYGYTF. For the CDR3, the DNA is TGTGCCATCAGTGAAGTCGGAAGCTATGGCTACACCTTC.

In regard to this clonotype: It may be a read error: a sequence one base away is much more abundant. The J gene is TRBJ2-7, the V gene TRBV5-1; D is perhaps TRBD1 (5 bases). The germline V gene has CDR1 SGHRS and CDR2 YFSETQ. V lost 0 bases and J lost 5, with 12 bases in between. The CDR3 has 14 residues. The CDR3, as DNA: TGCGCCAGCAGCTTGGTAGGGGTGGCCGACGAGCAGTACTTC. It encodes CASSLVGVADEQYF.

This clonotype showed up just a few times. The chain couples TRBV30 to TRBJ1-1; D remains ambiguous. CDR1 and CDR2 (germline): GTSNPN, SVGIG (reference sequence). This CDR3 region has 13 residues. The V end lost 0 bases, the J end lost 1 base, and 6 bases lay between the germline ends. The CDR3 sequence is CAWSVLSNTEAFF. The CDR3 bases are TGTGCCTGGAGTGTACTGTCGAACACTGAAGCTTTCTTT. Full variable domain (rest looked up from reference TRBV30 and TRBJ1-1): SQTIHQWPATLVQPVGSPLSLECTVEGTSNPNLYWYRQAAGRGLQLLFYSVGIGQISSEVPQNLSASRPQDRQFILSSKKLLLSDSGFYLCAWSVLSNTEAFFGQGTRLTVV.

This clonotype was observed at least ten times. The gene calls are TRBV5-1 and TRBJ1-6; D call uncertain. The CDR3 is 14 residues long. The germline V gene encodes CDR1 SGHRS and CDR2 YFSETQ. Trimming took off 0 bases at V and 9 bases at J, with 10 bases between the two ends. The CDR3 loop reads CASSLAYLGSPLHF. The CDR3 bases are TGCGCCAGCAGCTTGGCTTATTTAGGTTCACCCCTCCACTTT.

The chain uses TRBV3-1 and TRBJ1-2; D is possibly TRBD1 (5 bases). The CDR3 contains 14 residues. Trimming cost V 4 bases and J 4 bases, with 13 bases left between them. Germline-derived CDR1 and CDR2 are LGHDT and YNNKEL (reference sequence). Here the CDR3 reads CASSLGTEGYGYTF. The CDR3 region has the DNA TGTGCCAGCAGCCTCGGGACCGAAGGCTATGGCTACACCTTC.

V usage is TRBV7-9 and J usage is TRBJ2-5, with 8 bases identical to TRBD1. J was trimmed by 5 bases and V by 2 bases; bases with no gene match: 7. The germline gives CDR1 SEHNR, CDR2 FQNEAQ (reference sequence). The CDR3 totals 15 residues. DNA for the CDR3: TGTGCCAGCAGCTTATTTCGGGACAGGCGGGAGACCCAGTACTTC. Encoded protein: CASSLFRDRRETQYF.